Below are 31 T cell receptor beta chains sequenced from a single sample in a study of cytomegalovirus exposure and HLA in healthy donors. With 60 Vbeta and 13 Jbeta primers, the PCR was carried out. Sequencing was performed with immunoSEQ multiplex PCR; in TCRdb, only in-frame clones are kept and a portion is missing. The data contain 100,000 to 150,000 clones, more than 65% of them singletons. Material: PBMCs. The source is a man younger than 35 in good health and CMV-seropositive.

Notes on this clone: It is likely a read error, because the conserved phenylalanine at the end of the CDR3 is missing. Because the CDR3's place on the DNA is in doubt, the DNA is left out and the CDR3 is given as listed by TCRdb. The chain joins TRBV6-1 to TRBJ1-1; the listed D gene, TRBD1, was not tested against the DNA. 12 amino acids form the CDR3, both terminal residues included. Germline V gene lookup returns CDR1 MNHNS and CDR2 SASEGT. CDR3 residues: CASSERTGAVST.

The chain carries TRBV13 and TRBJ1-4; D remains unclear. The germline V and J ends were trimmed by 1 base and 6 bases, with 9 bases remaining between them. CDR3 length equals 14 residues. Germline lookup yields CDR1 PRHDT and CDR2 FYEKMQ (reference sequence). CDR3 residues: CASSLVPSHEKLFF. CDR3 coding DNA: TGTGCCAGCAGCTTAGTCCCATCCCATGAAAAACTGTTTTTT.

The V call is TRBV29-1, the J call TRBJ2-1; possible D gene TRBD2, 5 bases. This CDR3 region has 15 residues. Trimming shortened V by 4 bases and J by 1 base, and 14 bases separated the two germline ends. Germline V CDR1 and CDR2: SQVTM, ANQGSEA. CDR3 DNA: TGCAGCGTTGCGGTTAGCGCTGATTCCTACAATGAGCAGTTCTTC. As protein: CSVAVSADSYNEQFF.

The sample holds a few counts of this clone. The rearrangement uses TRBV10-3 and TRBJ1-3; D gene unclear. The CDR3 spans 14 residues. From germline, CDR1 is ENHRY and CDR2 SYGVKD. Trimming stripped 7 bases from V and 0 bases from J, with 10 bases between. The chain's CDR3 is CAIKDGSSGNTIYF. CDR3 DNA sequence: TGTGCCATCAAAGACGGGTCCTCTGGAAACACCATATATTTT.

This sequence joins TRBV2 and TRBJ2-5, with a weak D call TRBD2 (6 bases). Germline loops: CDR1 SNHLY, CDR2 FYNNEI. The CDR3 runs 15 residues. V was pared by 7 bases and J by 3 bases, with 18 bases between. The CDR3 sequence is CASTFPGLSKETQYF. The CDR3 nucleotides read TGTGCCAGCACCTTCCCCGGACTATCGAAAGAGACCCAGTACTTC. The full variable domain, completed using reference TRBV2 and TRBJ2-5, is EPEVTQTPSHQVTQMGQEVILRCVPISNHLYFYWYRQILGQKVEFLVSFYNNEISEKSEIFDDQFSVERPDGSNFTLKIRSTKLEDSAMYFCASTFPGLSKETQYFGPGTRLLVL.

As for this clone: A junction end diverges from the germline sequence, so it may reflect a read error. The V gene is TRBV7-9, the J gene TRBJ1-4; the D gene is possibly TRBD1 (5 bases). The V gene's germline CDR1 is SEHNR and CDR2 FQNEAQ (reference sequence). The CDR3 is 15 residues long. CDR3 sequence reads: CSSSFLLPGDEKLFF. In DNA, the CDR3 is TGTTCCAGCAGCTTCCTCTTACCGGGGGATGAAAAACTGTTTTTT.

CDR3 nucleotide sequence: TGTGCCAGCAGTGAACAACCTAGCGGGATCTACAATGAGCAGTTCTTC. Its protein product is CASSEQPSGIYNEQFF. The chain has TRBV2 and TRBJ2-1, with 9 bases identical to TRBD2. This CDR3 is 16 amino acids long. Germline CDR1 and CDR2: SNHLY and FYNNEI. V trimming: 2 bases; J trimming: 3 bases; junction bases outside the gene matches: 5.

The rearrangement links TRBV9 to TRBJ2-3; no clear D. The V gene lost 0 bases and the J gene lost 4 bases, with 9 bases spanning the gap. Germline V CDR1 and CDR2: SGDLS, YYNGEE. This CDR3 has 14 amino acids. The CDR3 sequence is CASSVVEFSDTQYF. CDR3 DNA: TGTGCCAGCAGCGTAGTTGAGTTCTCAGATACGCAGTATTTT.

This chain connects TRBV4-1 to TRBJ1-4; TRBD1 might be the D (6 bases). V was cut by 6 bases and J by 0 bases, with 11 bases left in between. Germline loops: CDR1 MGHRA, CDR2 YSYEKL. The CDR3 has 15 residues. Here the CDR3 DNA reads TGCGCCAGCAGACGGGACACCACAACTAATGAAAAACTGTTTTTT. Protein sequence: CASRRDTTTNEKLFF.

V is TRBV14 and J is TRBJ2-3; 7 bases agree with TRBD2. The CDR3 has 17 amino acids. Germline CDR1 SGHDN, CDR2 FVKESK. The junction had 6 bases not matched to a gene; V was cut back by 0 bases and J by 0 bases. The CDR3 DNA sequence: TGTGCCAGCAGCCAAGATATGCTAGCGGCTAGCACAGATACGCAGTATTTT. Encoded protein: CASSQDMLAASTDTQYF.

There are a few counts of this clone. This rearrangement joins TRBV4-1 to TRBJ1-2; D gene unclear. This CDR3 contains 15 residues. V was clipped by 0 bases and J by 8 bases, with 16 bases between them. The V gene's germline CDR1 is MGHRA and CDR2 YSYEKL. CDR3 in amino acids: CASSQEWSTAIGYTF. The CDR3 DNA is TGCGCCAGCAGCCAAGAGTGGAGCACGGCTATAGGCTACACCTTC.

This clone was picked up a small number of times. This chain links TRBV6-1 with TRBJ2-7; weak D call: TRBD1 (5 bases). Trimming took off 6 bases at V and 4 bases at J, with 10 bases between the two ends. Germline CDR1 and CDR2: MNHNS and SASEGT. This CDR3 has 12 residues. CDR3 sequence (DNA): TGTGCCAGCAGCTACGACAGATACGAGCAGTACTTC. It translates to CASSYDRYEQYF.

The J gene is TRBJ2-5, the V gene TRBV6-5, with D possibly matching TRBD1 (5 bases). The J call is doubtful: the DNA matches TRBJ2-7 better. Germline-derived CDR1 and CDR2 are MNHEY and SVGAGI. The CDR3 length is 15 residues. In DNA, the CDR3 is TGTGCCAGCAGTTGGGCAGGGCAGGGCTACTACGAGCAGTACTTC. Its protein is CASSWAGQGYYEQYF.

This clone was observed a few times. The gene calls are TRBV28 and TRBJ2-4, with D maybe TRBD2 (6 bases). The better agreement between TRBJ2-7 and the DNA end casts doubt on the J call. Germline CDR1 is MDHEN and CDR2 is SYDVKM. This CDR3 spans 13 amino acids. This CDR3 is CASSYAGPHEQYF. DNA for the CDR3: TGTGCCAGCAGTTACGCGGGACCCCACGAGCAGTACTTC.

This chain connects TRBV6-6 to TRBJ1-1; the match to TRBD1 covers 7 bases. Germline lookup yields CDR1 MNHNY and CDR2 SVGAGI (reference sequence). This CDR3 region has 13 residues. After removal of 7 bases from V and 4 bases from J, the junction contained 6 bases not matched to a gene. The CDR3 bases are TGTGCCAGCACCAGGGGGGTTGGCACTGAAGCTTTCTTT. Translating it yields CASTRGVGTEAFF.

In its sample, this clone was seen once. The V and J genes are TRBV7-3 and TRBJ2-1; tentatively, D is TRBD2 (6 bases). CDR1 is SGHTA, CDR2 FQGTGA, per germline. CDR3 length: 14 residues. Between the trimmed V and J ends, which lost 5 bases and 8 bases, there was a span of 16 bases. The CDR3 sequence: CASSPGTGDYEQFF. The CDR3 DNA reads TGTGCCAGCAGCCCCGGGACTGGGGACTATGAGCAGTTCTTC.

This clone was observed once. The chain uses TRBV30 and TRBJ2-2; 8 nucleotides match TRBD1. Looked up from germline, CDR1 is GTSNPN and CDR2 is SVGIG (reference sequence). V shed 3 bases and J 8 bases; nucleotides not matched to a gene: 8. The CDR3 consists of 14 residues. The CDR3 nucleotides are TGTGCCTGGAGGCGACAGGGGAGCTCTGGGGAGCTGTTTTTT. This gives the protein CAWRRQGSSGELFF.

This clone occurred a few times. For the CDR3, the DNA is TGTGCCAGCACCCCACGACTAGCGGGAGAGACCCAGTACTTC. Protein: CASTPRLAGETQYF. This chain links TRBV9 with TRBJ2-5, with 10 nucleotides matching TRBD2. With 6 bases clipped from V and 4 bases from J, the junction kept 6 bases outside the gene matches. The CDR3 length is 14 residues. Germline values: CDR1 SGDLS, CDR2 YYNGEE.

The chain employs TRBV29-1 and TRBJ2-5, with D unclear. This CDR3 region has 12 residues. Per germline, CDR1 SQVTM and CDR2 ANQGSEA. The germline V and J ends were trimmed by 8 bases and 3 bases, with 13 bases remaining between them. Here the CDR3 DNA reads TGCAGCACCCTGAGAGGCGAAGAGACCCAGTACTTC. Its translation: CSTLRGEETQYF.

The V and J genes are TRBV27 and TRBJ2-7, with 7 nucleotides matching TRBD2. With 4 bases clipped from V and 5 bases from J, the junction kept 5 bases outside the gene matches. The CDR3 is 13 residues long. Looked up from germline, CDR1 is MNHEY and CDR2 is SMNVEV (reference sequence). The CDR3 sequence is CASSWTSLDEQYF. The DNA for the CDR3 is TGTGCCAGCAGTTGGACTAGTCTCGACGAGCAGTACTTC.

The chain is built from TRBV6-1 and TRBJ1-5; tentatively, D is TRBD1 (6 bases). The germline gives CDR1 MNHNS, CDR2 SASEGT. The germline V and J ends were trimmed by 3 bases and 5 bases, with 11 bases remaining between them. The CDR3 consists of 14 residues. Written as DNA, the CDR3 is TGTGCCAGCAGTGAGAGCCAGGGGTATCAGCCCCAGCATTTT. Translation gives CASSESQGYQPQHF.

The CDR3 region has the DNA TGTGCCAGCAGCTTAGAGGCGGGGGTTTGGGAGACCCAGTACTTC. It is translated as CASSLEAGVWETQYF. The J gene is TRBJ2-5, the V gene TRBV7-9; TRBD2 matches at 7 bases. This CDR3 is 15 amino acids long. Germline V gene sequence: CDR1 SEHNR, CDR2 FQNEAQ (reference sequence). The trim removed 1 base at V and 5 bases at J, leaving 7 bases unmatched.

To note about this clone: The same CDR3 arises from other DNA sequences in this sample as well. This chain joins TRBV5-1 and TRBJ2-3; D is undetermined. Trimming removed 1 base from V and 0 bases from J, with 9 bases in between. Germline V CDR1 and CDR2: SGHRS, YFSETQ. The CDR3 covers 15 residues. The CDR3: CASSLTPTSTDTQYF. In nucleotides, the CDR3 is TGCGCCAGCAGCTTGACACCGACTAGCACAGATACGCAGTATTTT.

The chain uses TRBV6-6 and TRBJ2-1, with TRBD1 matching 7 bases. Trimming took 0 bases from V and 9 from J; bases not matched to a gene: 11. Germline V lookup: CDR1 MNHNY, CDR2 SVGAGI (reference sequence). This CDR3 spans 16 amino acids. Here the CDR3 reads CASSYSHNRGFGEQFF. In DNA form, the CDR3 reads TGTGCCAGCAGTTACTCCCACAACAGGGGTTTCGGTGAGCAGTTCTTC.

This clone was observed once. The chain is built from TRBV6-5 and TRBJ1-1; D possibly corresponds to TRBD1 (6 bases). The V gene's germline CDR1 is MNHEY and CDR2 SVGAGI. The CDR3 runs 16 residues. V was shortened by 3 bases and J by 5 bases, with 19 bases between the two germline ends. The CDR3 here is CASSYPSAGAGTEAFF. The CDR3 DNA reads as TGTGCCAGCAGTTATCCATCGGCGGGGGCAGGGACTGAAGCTTTCTTT.

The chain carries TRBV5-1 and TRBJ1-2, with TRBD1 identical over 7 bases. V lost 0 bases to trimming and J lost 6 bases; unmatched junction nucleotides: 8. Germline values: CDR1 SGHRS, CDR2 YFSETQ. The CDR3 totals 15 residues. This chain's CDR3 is CASSLGTGQDDGYTF. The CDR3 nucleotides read TGCGCCAGCAGCTTGGGTACCGGACAGGATGATGGCTACACCTTC.

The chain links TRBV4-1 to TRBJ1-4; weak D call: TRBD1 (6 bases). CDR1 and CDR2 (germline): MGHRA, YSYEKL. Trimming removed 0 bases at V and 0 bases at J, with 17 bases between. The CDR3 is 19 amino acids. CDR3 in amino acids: CASSQDQTGLIATNEKLFF. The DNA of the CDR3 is TGCGCCAGCAGCCAAGATCAGACAGGACTGATTGCAACTAATGAAAAACTGTTTTTT.

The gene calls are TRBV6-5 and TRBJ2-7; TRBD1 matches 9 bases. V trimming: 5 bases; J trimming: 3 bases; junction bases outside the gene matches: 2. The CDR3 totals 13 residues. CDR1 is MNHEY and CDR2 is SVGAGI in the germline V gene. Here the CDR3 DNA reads TGTGCCAGCAGTAAGACAGGGGGCTACGAGCAGTACTTC. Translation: CASSKTGGYEQYF.

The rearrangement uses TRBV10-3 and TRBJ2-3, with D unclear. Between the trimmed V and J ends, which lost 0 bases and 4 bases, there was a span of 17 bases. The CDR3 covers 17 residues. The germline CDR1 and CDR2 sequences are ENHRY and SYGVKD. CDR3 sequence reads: CAISESPTDTNADTQYF. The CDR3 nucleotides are TGTGCCATCAGTGAGTCACCCACCGACACAAACGCAGATACGCAGTATTTT.

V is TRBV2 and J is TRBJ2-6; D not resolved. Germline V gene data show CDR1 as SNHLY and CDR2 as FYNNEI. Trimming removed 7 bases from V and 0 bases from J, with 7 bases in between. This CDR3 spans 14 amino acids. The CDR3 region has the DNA TGTGCCAGCACAGGCAGCTCTGGGGCCAACGTCCTGACTTTC. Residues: CASTGSSGANVLTF.

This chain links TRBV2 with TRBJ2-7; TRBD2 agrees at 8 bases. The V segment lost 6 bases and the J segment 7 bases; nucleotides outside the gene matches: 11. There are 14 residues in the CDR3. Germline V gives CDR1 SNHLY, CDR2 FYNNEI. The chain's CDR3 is CASRRREVGWEQYF. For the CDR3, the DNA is TGTGCCAGCAGAAGGCGGGAGGTCGGCTGGGAGCAGTACTTC.